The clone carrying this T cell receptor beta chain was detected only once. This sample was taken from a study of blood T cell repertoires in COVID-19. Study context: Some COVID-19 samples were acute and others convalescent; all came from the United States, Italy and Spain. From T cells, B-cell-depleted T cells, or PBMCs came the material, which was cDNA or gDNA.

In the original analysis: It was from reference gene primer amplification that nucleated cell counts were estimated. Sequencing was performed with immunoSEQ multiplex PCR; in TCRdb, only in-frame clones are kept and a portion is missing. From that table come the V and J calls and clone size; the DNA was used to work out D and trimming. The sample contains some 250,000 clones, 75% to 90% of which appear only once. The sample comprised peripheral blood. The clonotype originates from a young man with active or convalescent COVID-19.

The CDR3 region is CSVVSGTDTQYF. The CDR3 nucleotides read TGCAGCGTTGTTAGCGGCACAGATACGCAGTATTTT. V gene TRBV29-1 combines with J gene TRBJ2-3, with a possible D match to TRBD2 (5 bases). Germline assignment: CDR1 SQVTM and CDR2 ANQGSEA. This CDR3 comprises 12 residues. The V and J ends lost 4 bases and 1 base respectively, with 6 bases between them.